The rows below give T cell receptor beta chains drawn from one sample of a study of cytomegalovirus exposure and HLA in healthy donors. This table comes from immunoSEQ multiplex PCR, and its TCRdb copy is limited to in-frame clones, with some not included. The sample includes roughly 200,000 clones, 80% to 90% seen only once; the top ten take 1.2%. The sequenced sample consisted of PBMCs. Source of these receptors: a woman in her 30s in good health and CMV-seronegative. CDR3s include the opening cysteine and the closing phenylalanine or tryptophan. D genes are given only for firm matches. Clone size is stated in some rows and not others, as once, few, many or a class when expanded.

clone_size: many; j_call: TRBJ1-3; v_call: TRBV9; cdr3_length: 15; d_call: TRBD1; cdr3_aa: CASSPTGNSGNTIYF; cdr3_nt: TGTGCCAGCAGTCCGACAGGGAACTCTGGAAACACCATATATTTT
clone_size: NA; j_call: TRBJ1-2; v_call: TRBV28; cdr3_length: 16; d_call: TRBD1; cdr3_aa: CASSPTHRGAGYGYTF; cdr3_nt: TGTGCCAGCAGTCCTACACACAGGGGGGCGGGCTATGGCTACACCTTC
clone_size: NA; j_call: TRBJ2-1; v_call: TRBV29-1; cdr3_length: 14; d_call: TRBD2; cdr3_aa: CSVIVSGRYNEQFF; cdr3_nt: TGCAGCGTTATCGTCAGCGGGAGGTACAATGAGCAGTTCTTC
clone_size: NA; j_call: TRBJ2-3; v_call: TRBV4-1; cdr3_length: 16; d_call: TRBD2; cdr3_aa: CASSQPLSGRADTQYF; cdr3_nt: TGCGCCAGCAGCCAACCTCTTAGCGGGAGGGCGGATACGCAGTATTTT
clone_size: NA; j_call: TRBJ2-7; v_call: TRBV4-1; cdr3_length: 15; d_call: NA; cdr3_aa: CASSQITGLFYEQYF; cdr3_nt: TGCGCCAGCAGCCAAATAACAGGGCTCTTCTACGAGCAGTACTTC
clone_size: NA; j_call: TRBJ2-2; v_call: TRBV6-5; cdr3_length: 14; d_call: TRBD1; cdr3_aa: CASRGTANTGELFF; cdr3_nt: TGTGCCAGCAGAGGGACAGCGAACACCGGGGAGCTGTTTTTT
clone_size: NA; j_call: TRBJ2-2; v_call: TRBV4-1; cdr3_length: 13; d_call: NA; cdr3_aa: CATARSNTGELFF; cdr3_nt: TGCGCCACCGCGCGGTCGAACACCGGGGAGCTGTTTTTT
clone_size: NA; j_call: TRBJ1-3; v_call: TRBV11-3; cdr3_length: 15; d_call: TRBD1; cdr3_aa: CASSSGTVSGNTIYF; cdr3_nt: TGTGCCAGCAGCTCCGGGACAGTCTCTGGAAACACCATATATTTT
clone_size: few; j_call: TRBJ2-4; v_call: TRBV2; cdr3_length: 15; d_call: NA; cdr3_aa: CASSGQNLAKNIQYF; cdr3_nt: TGTGCCAGCAGTGGACAGAACCTAGCCAAAAACATTCAGTACTTC
clone_size: NA; j_call: TRBJ1-1; v_call: TRBV5-1; cdr3_length: 11; d_call: NA; cdr3_aa: CASSQGTEAFF; cdr3_nt: TGCGCCAGTTCCCAGGGTACTGAAGCTTTCTTT
clone_size: NA; j_call: TRBJ1-1; v_call: TRBV6-1; cdr3_length: 15; d_call: TRBD1; cdr3_aa: CASSVNRGVNTEAFF; cdr3_nt: TGTGCCAGCAGTGTTAACAGGGGCGTAAACACTGAAGCTTTCTTT
clone_size: NA; j_call: TRBJ1-5; v_call: TRBV5-1; cdr3_length: 16; d_call: TRBD1; cdr3_aa: CASSLDGQGANQPQHF; cdr3_nt: TGCGCCAGCAGCTTGGACGGACAGGGGGCCAATCAGCCCCAGCATTTT
clone_size: few; j_call: TRBJ2-1; v_call: TRBV13; cdr3_length: 15; d_call: TRBD1; cdr3_aa: CASSLEGQPYSEQFF; cdr3_nt: TGTGCCAGCAGCTTAGAGGGACAGCCTTACAGTGAGCAGTTCTTC
clone_size: NA; j_call: TRBJ2-1; v_call: TRBV15; cdr3_length: 15; d_call: TRBD1; cdr3_aa: CATSRRQGAYNEQFF; cdr3_nt: TGTGCCACCAGCAGACGACAGGGGGCATACAATGAGCAGTTCTTC
clone_size: NA; j_call: TRBJ2-3; v_call: TRBV27; cdr3_length: 18; d_call: NA; cdr3_aa: CASSYTRGLTPSTDTQYF; cdr3_nt: TGTGCCAGCAGTTACACACGAGGACTAACACCTAGCACAGATACGCAGTATTTT
clone_size: NA; j_call: TRBJ1-6; v_call: TRBV9; cdr3_length: 15; d_call: NA; cdr3_aa: CASSADSYLVGPLHF; cdr3_nt: TGTGCCAGCAGCGCTGACAGCTACTTGGTGGGGCCCCTCCACTTT
clone_size: NA; j_call: TRBJ2-7; v_call: TRBV15; cdr3_length: 13; d_call: NA; cdr3_aa: CATSREFGYEQYF; cdr3_nt: TGTGCCACCAGCAGAGAGTTCGGTTACGAGCAGTACTTC
clone_size: NA; j_call: TRBJ2-7; v_call: TRBV6-5; cdr3_length: 15; d_call: TRBD2; cdr3_aa: CATTSGGTSSYEQYF; cdr3_nt: TGTGCCACGACGAGCGGGGGTACTAGCTCCTACGAGCAGTACTTC
clone_size: NA; j_call: TRBJ2-1; v_call: TRBV29-1; cdr3_length: 12; d_call: NA; cdr3_aa: CSVTSSYNEQFF; cdr3_nt: TGCAGCGTTACGAGCTCCTACAATGAGCAGTTCTTC
clone_size: NA; j_call: TRBJ1-2; v_call: TRBV4-1; cdr3_length: 15; d_call: TRBD1; cdr3_aa: CASSLSRDRGGGYTF; cdr3_nt: TGCGCCAGCAGCCTTAGCCGGGACAGGGGAGGCGGCTACACCTTC
clone_size: once; j_call: TRBJ1-3; v_call: TRBV28; cdr3_length: 16; d_call: NA; cdr3_aa: CASSLPQGSSGNTIYF; cdr3_nt: TGTGCCAGCAGTTTACCCCAGGGTAGCTCTGGAAACACCATATATTTT
clone_size: many; j_call: TRBJ2-7; v_call: TRBV5-4; cdr3_length: 14; d_call: NA; cdr3_aa: CASSPPGASYEQYF; cdr3_nt: TGTGCCAGCAGCCCCCCTGGGGCTAGCTACGAGCAGTACTTC
clone_size: few; j_call: TRBJ1-2; v_call: TRBV9; cdr3_length: 14; d_call: NA; cdr3_aa: CASSVSSRDYGYTF; cdr3_nt: TGTGCCAGCAGCGTAAGTAGCAGGGATTATGGCTACACCTTC
clone_size: NA; j_call: TRBJ1-2; v_call: TRBV29-1; cdr3_length: 14; d_call: TRBD1; cdr3_aa: CSVDWSGGDYGYTF; cdr3_nt: TGCAGCGTTGATTGGTCAGGGGGTGACTATGGCTACACCTTC
clone_size: once; j_call: TRBJ2-7; v_call: TRBV6-1; cdr3_length: 14; d_call: TRBD2; cdr3_aa: CATAPGLAAYEQYF; cdr3_nt: TGTGCCACCGCCCCAGGACTAGCGGCCTACGAGCAGTACTTC
clone_size: NA; j_call: TRBJ2-3; v_call: TRBV5-6; cdr3_length: 18; d_call: TRBD2; cdr3_aa: CASSLWGKTSGKTDTQYF; cdr3_nt: TGTGCCAGCAGCTTGTGGGGGAAGACTAGCGGGAAAACAGATACGCAGTATTTT
clone_size: once; j_call: TRBJ1-2; v_call: TRBV7-2; cdr3_length: 14; d_call: TRBD1; cdr3_aa: CASSQDRGAYGYTF; cdr3_nt: TGTGCCAGCAGCCAAGACAGGGGGGCCTATGGCTACACCTTC
clone_size: NA; j_call: TRBJ2-1; v_call: TRBV6-5; cdr3_length: 15; d_call: NA; cdr3_aa: CASSYSSGSYNEQFF; cdr3_nt: TGTGCCAGCAGTTACTCAAGCGGGTCCTACAATGAGCAGTTCTTC
clone_size: NA; j_call: TRBJ2-7; v_call: TRBV6-6; cdr3_length: 15; d_call: TRBD2; cdr3_aa: CASRGAGGPGNEQYF; cdr3_nt: TGTGCCAGCAGGGGAGCGGGAGGGCCAGGAAACGAGCAGTACTTC
clone_size: NA; j_call: TRBJ2-1; v_call: TRBV7-3; cdr3_length: 16; d_call: TRBD1; cdr3_aa: CASSSSGTVGHNEQFF; cdr3_nt: TGTGCCAGCAGCTCTTCCGGGACAGTGGGACACAATGAGCAGTTCTTC
clone_size: NA; j_call: TRBJ2-1; v_call: TRBV7-6; cdr3_length: 16; d_call: TRBD1; cdr3_aa: CASSAWTGNILNEQFF; cdr3_nt: TGTGCCAGCAGCGCCTGGACAGGGAACATCCTAAATGAGCAGTTCTTC
clone_size: NA; j_call: TRBJ2-3; v_call: TRBV5-1; cdr3_length: 17; d_call: NA; cdr3_aa: CASSSLGALTRTDTQYF; cdr3_nt: TGCGCCAGCAGCTCATTAGGTGCCCTGACACGCACAGATACGCAGTATTTT
clone_size: NA; j_call: TRBJ2-1; v_call: TRBV19; cdr3_length: 14; d_call: TRBD2; cdr3_aa: CATARGSSYNEQFF; cdr3_nt: TGTGCTACCGCGCGGGGGAGCTCCTACAATGAGCAGTTCTTC
clone_size: few; j_call: TRBJ2-7; v_call: TRBV25-1; cdr3_length: 14; d_call: TRBD2; cdr3_aa: CASSDPTSGYEQYF; cdr3_nt: TGTGCCAGCAGTGATCCGACTAGCGGCTACGAGCAGTACTTC
clone_size: NA; j_call: TRBJ1-6; v_call: TRBV7-9; cdr3_length: 14; d_call: TRBD1; cdr3_aa: CASSLEAGGSPLHF; cdr3_nt: TGTGCCAGCAGCTTAGAGGCAGGGGGTTCACCCCTCCACTTT